This paragraph covers one T cell receptor beta chain sequence. The source of the sample is a study of blood T cell repertoires in COVID-19. Study context: Acute and convalescent COVID-19 specimens originated in the United States, Italy and Spain. PBMCs, B-cell-depleted T cells, or T cells were the source of the cDNA or gDNA that made up the material.

Living in roughly 23 US areas, the participants were between roughly 18 and 95 years of age. The repertoire was sequenced with immunoSEQ multiplex PCR; TCRdb's copy has only in-frame clones and lacks some. The sample holds about 270,000 clones, approximately 89% seen once. Trimming removed 5 bases from V and 2 bases from J, with 12 bases in between. The CDR3 extends over 13 amino acids. CDR1 is GTSNPN, CDR2 SVGIG, per germline (reference sequence). Sequencing was done on a sample of PBMCs or T cells enriched from blood (not recorded which). This clonotype was sampled from a woman aged 40 to 50 with acute COVID-19. This rearrangement joins TRBV30 to TRBJ1-2, with a weak D call TRBD1 (5 bases). For the CDR3, the DNA is TGTGCCTGGCGTCAGGGCCGAAACTATGGCTACACCTTC. Its protein is CAWRQGRNYGYTF.